This T cell receptor beta chain was recorded in a study of blood T cell repertoires in COVID-19. At the level of the study: Researchers got acute and convalescent COVID-19 samples from the United States, Italy and Spain.

As handled by the study authors: Amplification with reference gene primers provided the estimates of nucleated cell counts. Profiling relied on immunoSEQ multiplex PCR, and the TCRdb table lists in-frame clones only, not all of them. V and J calls and clone size are copied from that table; D and trimming were computed from the DNA. Among 90,000 to 120,000 clones listed, about 86% were seen once. The specimen was peripheral blood. The sequence came from an elderly woman with active or convalescent COVID-19.

This CDR3 reads CASSLWEVNSPLHF. In DNA, the CDR3 is TGTGCCAGCAGCTTGTGGGAGGTAAATTCACCCCTCCACTTT. This rearrangement joins TRBV5-6 to TRBJ1-6; D remains ambiguous. CDR1 is SGHDT, CDR2 YYEEEE, per germline. CDR3 size: 14 residues. V lost 1 base and J 7 bases, leaving 9 bases between the germline ends.